The sequence of this TCR beta chain was determined in a study of cytomegalovirus exposure and HLA in healthy donors. Study-wide findings and caveats: Per a prior analysis, the majority of TCR beta V segments were productive roughly 87% or roughly 30% of the time. An analysis that came later showed most CMV-associated TCR beta chains appearing HLA-restricted. It was taken for granted in presence/absence analyses that sequencing depth across donors was roughly uniform. Reports showed the classifier diagnosing cytomegalovirus status with high specificity and sensitivity.

This CDR3 region has 14 residues. Germline CDR1 is SGHTA and CDR2 is FQGNSA. The V and J ends lost 5 bases and 8 bases, in that order; junction bases with no gene match: 6. With regard to this clone: Its antigen is unidentified.

A multiplex PCR was run with 60 Vbeta primers and 13 Jbeta primers. Sequenced by immunoSEQ multiplex PCR; TCRdb stores in-frame clones only, minus some. The table has 150,000 or so clones, more than 75% seen once. This sequence was found in a man aged 30 to 45 in good health and CMV-seropositive. Sequencing input: PBMCs. The V call is TRBV7-2, the J call TRBJ1-4, with TRBD1 matching over 9 bases. CDR3: CASSQDRGAEKLFF. The CDR3 nucleotides are TGTGCCAGCAGCCAGGACAGGGGCGCGGAAAAACTGTTTTTT.